A single sample gave rise to the 13 T cell receptor beta chains below, sequenced in a study of lymphopenia after photon versus proton radiotherapy (dated by TCRdb to about 2019). Library creation used the immunoSEQ multiplex PCR assay. TCRdb obtained this table from immuneACCESS and retained in-frame rearrangements with V and J assigned. These tables miss some clones; where compared with another copy, unresolved V genes account for less than half of the shortfall, and the remainder is unexplained. This sample holds 150,000 or so clones; about 88% were observed only once. Clones ranked in the top ten supply approximately 4.6% of the sample. Sequenced material: peripheral blood, taken from a patient treated with photon-based radiotherapy. These TCRs come from a man between 45 and 60 years old with gastric cancer.

The chain links TRBV11-2 to TRBJ2-2; D remains ambiguous. The ends were cut back, 5 bases at V and 3 bases at J, with 4 bases in the middle. The CDR3 has 12 residues. The germline V gene encodes CDR1 SGHAT and CDR2 FQNNGV. The CDR3: CASSLDTGELFF. In nucleotides, the CDR3 is TGTGCCAGCAGCCTCGACACCGGGGAGCTGTTTTTT.

The chain links TRBV6-1 to TRBJ2-3; the match to TRBD2 covers 7 bases. The CDR3 contains 15 residues. V shed 1 base, J shed 3 bases, and the junction held 4 bases outside the gene matches. Germline CDR1 and CDR2: MNHNS and SASEGT. CDR3 sequence reads: CASSEGEGGTDTQYF. In nucleotides, the CDR3 is TGTGCCAGCAGTGAAGGGGAGGGAGGAACAGATACGCAGTATTTT.

The chain joins TRBV7-2 to TRBJ2-1, with 10 bases that match TRBD2. With V trimmed by 1 base and J by 6 bases, 3 bases remained unmatched. The germline gives CDR1 SGHTA, CDR2 FQGNSA. CDR3 length equals 15 residues. This CDR3 is CASSLDGTSVNEQFF. CDR3 coding DNA: TGTGCCAGCAGCTTAGATGGGACTAGCGTCAATGAGCAGTTCTTC.

The chain carries TRBV5-4 and TRBJ2-3; TRBD2 is a possible D gene (6 bases). The CDR3 contains 15 residues. Germline V lookup: CDR1 SGHNT, CDR2 YYREEE (reference sequence). V was cut by 4 bases and J by 6 bases, with 18 bases left in between. The CDR3 loop reads CASSPSAGTGDTQYF. CDR3 nucleotides: TGTGCCAGCAGCCCGTCGGCGGGAACGGGGGATACGCAGTATTTT. The variable domain in full, completed from reference TRBV5-4 and TRBJ2-3, reads ETGVTQSPTHLIKTRGQQVTLRCSSQSGHNTVSWYQQALGQGPQFIFQYYREEENGRGNFPPRFSGLQFPNYSSELNVNALELDDSALYLCASSPSAGTGDTQYFGPGTRLTVL.

V is TRBV28 and J is TRBJ2-7, with 7 bases identical to TRBD2. Germline loops: CDR1 MDHEN, CDR2 SYDVKM. Trimming took 2 bases from V and 0 from J; bases not matched to a gene: 1. CDR3 length: 14 amino acids. As DNA, the CDR3 is TGTGCCAGCAGTTTACCTAGCGGCTCCTACGAGCAGTACTTC. Protein: CASSLPSGSYEQYF.

The chain links TRBV6-1 to TRBJ2-7; 8 bases line up with TRBD2. The junction had 8 bases not matched to a gene; V was cut back by 0 bases and J by 7 bases. This CDR3 contains 15 residues. Germline V gene sequence: CDR1 MNHNS, CDR2 SASEGT. CDR3 sequence: CASSEAGLGEEEQYF. The CDR3 nucleotides read TGTGCCAGCAGTGAAGCGGGACTAGGGGAGGAAGAGCAGTACTTC.

V usage is TRBV19 and J usage is TRBJ1-5, with D possibly being TRBD1 (5 bases). The CDR3 spans 14 residues. Germline V gives CDR1 LNHDA, CDR2 SQIVND (reference sequence). The V end was cut by 7 bases, the J end by 0 bases, with 10 bases between. The CDR3 DNA reads as TGTGCCAGTAATATTGGGGGTAGCAATCAGCCCCAGCATTTT. Protein product: CASNIGGSNQPQHF.

The chain employs TRBV5-4 and TRBJ2-5; perhaps TRBD1 as D (6 bases). The CDR3 runs 15 residues. Trimming cost V 4 bases and J 2 bases, with 15 bases left between them. Looked up from germline, CDR1 is SGHNT and CDR2 is YYREEE (reference sequence). CDR3 protein: CASSPMDRDQETQYF. Here the CDR3 DNA reads TGTGCCAGCAGCCCTATGGACAGAGATCAAGAGACCCAGTACTTC.

This clone was observed a single time. In DNA form, the CDR3 reads TGTGCCAGCAGCCCTTTTCAAGGGAAGTACGAGCAGTACTTC. It codes for CASSPFQGKYEQYF. This sequence joins TRBV14 and TRBJ2-7; D is uncertain. The CDR3 is made up of 14 amino acids. The V end lost 4 bases, the J end lost 4 bases, and 14 bases lay between the germline ends. Germline V gene sequence: CDR1 SGHDN, CDR2 FVKESK.

This sequence joins TRBV29-1 and TRBJ2-7; D gene unclear. Germline-derived CDR1 and CDR2 are SQVTM and ANQGSEA. Trimming took off 7 bases at V and 3 bases at J, with 13 bases between the two ends. This CDR3 is 12 amino acids long. The CDR3 nucleotides read TGCAGCGCCGTGGGCCAGCACTACGAGCAGTACTTC. It translates to CSAVGQHYEQYF.

The chain uses TRBV9 and TRBJ2-6, with 9 nucleotides matching TRBD1. Germline trimming cut 3 bases from V and 0 bases from J; bases unmatched to any gene: 7. The germline V gene encodes CDR1 SGDLS and CDR2 YYNGEE. The CDR3 is 18 residues long. The DNA for the CDR3 is TGTGCCAGCAGCGCCGGGACAGGGTGGGCCTCTGGGGCCAACGTCCTGACTTTC. This sequence encodes CASSAGTGWASGANVLTF.

The CDR3 region has the DNA TGTGCCAGCAGCTCACGGGACAGGGGGCACACCGGGGAGCTGTTTTTT. Amino acid sequence: CASSSRDRGHTGELFF. The chain joins TRBV5-6 to TRBJ2-2, with 12 bases identical to TRBD1. Germline V gene data show CDR1 as SGHDT and CDR2 as YYEEEE. V gave up 3 bases and J gave up 3 bases; unmatched junction bases: 3. The CDR3 spans 16 residues.

The V and J genes are TRBV4-2 and TRBJ1-1, with unresolved D. The CDR3 is 15 amino acids. Trimming took 2 bases from V and 1 from J, leaving 11 bases between them. Germline-derived CDR1 and CDR2 are LGHNA and YNFKEQ. This CDR3 reads CASSQPDRQNTEAFF. For the CDR3, the DNA is TGTGCCAGCAGCCAACCCGACCGTCAGAACACTGAAGCTTTCTTT.